Presented here are 5 T cell receptor beta chains from one specimen sequenced in a study of blood T cell repertoires in COVID-19 (dated by TCRdb to about 2020). The receptor library was made with the immunoSEQ multiplex PCR assay. TCRdb mirrors the immuneACCESS table, restricted to in-frame sequences. Some clones are absent from its copies; in checked studies, under half trace to an unresolved V gene, and the reason for the others is unknown. Across this sample there are a few hundred thousand clones, with 75% to 85% seen only once. The ten largest account for 6.5% to 9% of the sample. The specimen sequenced was PBMCs or T cells enriched from blood (not recorded which). The receptors were gathered from a middle-aged woman with acute COVID-19.

The chain uses TRBV27 and TRBJ2-7; 7 bases align to TRBD1. CDR1 is MNHEY, CDR2 SMNVEV, per germline (reference sequence). The V gene end was trimmed by 7 bases and the J gene end by 5 bases; junction bases not matched to a gene: 8. The CDR3 is 13 amino acids. This chain's CDR3 is CASTATGKDEQYF. The CDR3 bases are TGTGCCAGCACCGCGACAGGGAAGGACGAGCAGTACTTC.

This chain connects TRBV30 to TRBJ1-5, with no clear D. Germline V CDR1 and CDR2: GTSNPN, SVGIG (reference sequence). The germline V and J ends were trimmed by 1 base and 2 bases, with 12 bases remaining between them. CDR3 length: 15 amino acids. CDR3 bases: TGTGCCTGGAGTGGCACAAACCTCCGCAATCAGCCCCAGCATTTT. Translating it yields CAWSGTNLRNQPQHF.

The V and J genes are TRBV6-5 and TRBJ2-7; 7 bases line up with TRBD2. Trimming cost V 6 bases and J 6 bases; bases outside gene matches: 5. CDR3 size: 12 residues. CDR1 is MNHEY and CDR2 is SVGAGI in the germline V gene. CDR3 region: CASRGGSLEQYF. The CDR3 coding sequence is TGTGCCAGCAGGGGGGGGTCGCTCGAGCAGTACTTC.

V usage is TRBV30 and J usage is TRBJ2-7; D perhaps matches TRBD1 (5 bases). In germline, CDR1 is GTSNPN, CDR2 SVGIG (reference sequence). V shed 3 bases and J shed 0 bases, with 9 bases lying between them. This CDR3 has 13 residues. This chain's CDR3 is CAWRLTGSYEQYF. The CDR3 coding sequence is TGTGCCTGGAGACTAACAGGCTCCTACGAGCAGTACTTC.

J is TRBJ2-2 and V is TRBV7-3; the match to TRBD2 covers 12 bases. This CDR3 region has 19 residues. J was trimmed by 5 bases and V by 5 bases; bases with no gene match: 15. Germline CDR1 reads SGHTA; CDR2 reads FQGTGA. The CDR3 DNA reads as TGTGCCAGCAGCCCAATGCCAACGGGACTAGCGGGCCGAACCGGGGAGCTGTTTTTT. Translation: CASSPMPTGLAGRTGELFF.